These 26 T cell receptor beta chains came from one sample sequenced in a study of metastatic and nonmetastatic thyroid tumors. Nobody among the patients had been given any treatment before thyroid surgery. With MiXCR, TCRdb reprocessed the PCR reads. There are 25,000 or so clones in the sample; around 25% occur only once, and 5% to 7% lies in the top ten. The sequenced sample consisted of blood. These receptor sequences come from a female donor with papillary thyroid cancer or a benign thyroid nodule (not recorded which). Some clones in this sample may be carry-over from other donors' samples.

This chain joins TRBV11-2 and TRBJ1-1; 12 bases are shared with TRBD1. The CDR3 totals 14 residues. J lost 8 bases, V lost 5 bases, and 6 bases had no gene match. Germline V gene lookup returns CDR1 SGHAT and CDR2 FQNNGV. The CDR3 DNA follows: TGTGCCAGCAGCCCTGGGACAGGGGGCAGGGAAGCTTTCTTT. It encodes CASSPGTGGREAFF. Complete variable domain (other parts from reference TRBV11-2 and TRBJ1-1): EAGVAQSPRYKIIEKRQSVAFWCNPISGHATLYWYQQILGQGPKLLIQFQNNGVVDDSQLPKDRFSAERLKGVDSTLKIQPAKLEDSAVYLCASSPGTGGREAFFGQGTRLTVV.

By frequency in the sample, this clone is medium-sized. The rearrangement uses TRBV20-1 and TRBJ2-7; 9 bases fit TRBD2. Germline CDR1 reads DFQATT; CDR2 reads SNEGSKA (reference sequence). The CDR3 has 14 residues. V trimming: 3 bases; J trimming: 7 bases; junction bases outside the gene matches: 10. The CDR3 loop is CSASFAGGPREQYF. The CDR3 bases are TGCAGTGCTAGTTTTGCGGGAGGGCCTCGGGAGCAGTACTTC.

This chain joins TRBV11-2 and TRBJ2-7; 7 positions agree with TRBD1. CDR1 is SGHAT and CDR2 is FQNNGV in the germline V gene. This CDR3 spans 13 amino acids. J was trimmed by 2 bases and V by 5 bases; bases with no gene match: 3. CDR3 residues: CASSHGQAYEQYF. CDR3 bases: TGTGCCAGCAGCCACGGACAGGCCTACGAGCAGTACTTC.

This clone is medium-sized within its sample. V is TRBV6-1 and J is TRBJ2-7; TRBD2 agrees at 7 bases. This CDR3 contains 14 residues. With 8 bases clipped from V and 3 bases from J, the junction kept 10 bases outside the gene matches. From germline, CDR1 is MNHNS and CDR2 SASEGT. The CDR3 spells CASGSGTYLYEQYF. In DNA, the CDR3 is TGTGCCAGCGGAAGCGGGACTTACCTCTACGAGCAGTACTTC.

This clone was recorded at least ten times. The rearrangement links TRBV4-1 to TRBJ2-7; D gene ambiguous. The CDR3 length is 18 residues. V lost 0 bases and J 6 bases, leaving 24 bases between the germline ends. Germline CDR1 reads MGHRA; CDR2 reads YSYEKL. The CDR3 sequence is CASSQEKGLDWLYIEQYF. CDR3 nucleotide sequence: TGCGCCAGCAGCCAAGAAAAGGGCCTCGACTGGCTTTATATCGAGCAGTACTTC.

By share of the sample, this clone is medium-sized. The chain joins TRBV18 to TRBJ2-7; either TRBD1 or TRBD2 may fit D (5 bases each). The CDR3 covers 15 residues. CDR1 is KGHSH and CDR2 is LQKENI in the germline V gene. Trimming took off 2 bases at V and 2 bases at J, with 13 bases between the two ends. The CDR3 sequence: CASSPGQGETYEQYF. The CDR3 DNA sequence: TGTGCCAGCTCACCAGGGCAGGGAGAGACCTACGAGCAGTACTTC.

CDR3 protein: CASTGTRGQPQHF. The CDR3 nucleotides read TGTGCCAGCACCGGGACCAGGGGTCAGCCCCAGCATTTT. The rearrangement links TRBV28 to TRBJ1-5; tentatively, D is TRBD1 (6 bases). The CDR3 totals 13 residues. Germline loops: CDR1 MDHEN, CDR2 SYDVKM. V was pared by 7 bases and J by 6 bases, with 13 bases between.

Only a few counts were recorded for this clone. This sequence joins TRBV7-6 and TRBJ1-5, with 7 bases aligning to TRBD1. The CDR3 loop spans 17 amino acids. V was clipped by 3 bases and J by 2 bases; unmatched bases: 10. Germline values: CDR1 SGHVS, CDR2 FNYEAQ. The CDR3 sequence: CASSLGPTGAGNQPQHF. CDR3 nucleotides: TGTGCCAGCAGCTTGGGACCAACAGGGGCTGGCAATCAGCCCCAGCATTTT. Combining the CDR3 with reference TRBV7-6 and TRBJ1-5 gives the whole variable domain GAGVSQSPRYKVTKRGQDVALRCDPISGHVSLYWYRQALGQGPEFLTYFNYEAQQDKSGLPNDRFSAERPEGSISTLTIQRTEQRDSAMYRCASSLGPTGAGNQPQHFGDGTRLSIL.

This clone is labeled medium-sized. The chain combines TRBV6-1 with TRBJ1-1; D not resolved. The germline V gene has CDR1 MNHNS and CDR2 SASEGT. Trimming took 2 bases from V and 1 from J, leaving 8 bases between them. The CDR3 totals 14 residues. CDR3 DNA: TGTGCCAGCAGTGAACGGGGTAAGAACACTGAAGCTTTCTTT. Translated, it gives CASSERGKNTEAFF.

This clone was recorded a few times. Written as DNA, the CDR3 is TGTGCCAGCAGTGAAATTTGGCCGAAACCCTACGAGCAGTACTTC. It translates to CASSEIWPKPYEQYF. The V and J genes are TRBV6-4 and TRBJ2-7; D is undetermined. The germline CDR1 and CDR2 sequences are MRHNA and SNTAGT. Trimming took off 3 bases at V and 2 bases at J, with 14 bases between the two ends. This CDR3 comprises 15 residues.

The chain combines TRBV20-1 with TRBJ1-2, with D possibly being TRBD1 (5 bases). The germline CDR1 and CDR2 sequences are DFQATT and SNEGSKA (reference sequence). V was trimmed by 3 bases and J by 2 bases, leaving 13 bases between them. This CDR3 comprises 14 residues. The DNA of the CDR3 is TGCAGTGCTAGTGTCTGGGGGGGGAACTATGGCTACACCTTC. Its protein is CSASVWGGNYGYTF.

This clone is a singleton in its sample. The chain uses TRBV24-1 and TRBJ1-1; D remains unclear. The CDR3 totals 17 residues. Germline V CDR1 and CDR2: KGHDR, SFDVKD. V was clipped by 0 bases and J by 2 bases, with 15 bases between them. The CDR3 here is CATSDLQAGGVNTEAFF. In nucleotides, the CDR3 is TGTGCCACCAGTGATTTGCAGGCAGGAGGTGTAAACACTGAAGCTTTCTTT.

This clone has more than one count but fewer than ten. The chain links TRBV6-1 to TRBJ2-6; D is unclear. V was cut by 4 bases and J by 0 bases, with 7 bases left in between. This CDR3 spans 15 amino acids. Germline V lookup: CDR1 MNHNS, CDR2 SASEGT. The CDR3 DNA sequence: TGTGCCAGCAGTGCTGACTTCTCTGGGGCCAACGTCCTGACTTTC. This codes for CASSADFSGANVLTF.

This clone has more than one count but fewer than ten. J is TRBJ2-3 and V is TRBV12-3 or TRBV12-4; no firm D call. Trimming removed 6 bases from V and 6 bases from J, with 7 bases in between. The CDR3 covers 11 residues. CDR3 bases: TGTGCCAGCAGAACTCTCGATACGCAGTATTTT. This codes for CASRTLDTQYF.

This clone has only a few counts. Mismatch with germline at one junction end may stem from a read error. The V call is TRBV6-1, the J call TRBJ2-3; no reliable D call. This CDR3 spans 11 amino acids. From germline, CDR1 is MNHNS and CDR2 SASEGT. The CDR3 coding sequence is TGTTCCAGCATGAGAGCAGATACGCAGTATTTT. Amino acids: CSSMRADTQYF.

Regarding this clone: The same CDR3 is also encoded by other DNA sequences in this sample. The chain carries TRBV6-5 and TRBJ2-3; D is unclear. Germline loops: CDR1 MNHEY, CDR2 SVGAGI. This CDR3 contains 17 residues. Trimming stripped 9 bases from V and 2 bases from J, with 24 bases between. The CDR3 region has the DNA TGTGCCAGTAGGCCCGGGTGGGGTGCCCCCAACACAGATACGCAGTATTTT. Translation: CASRPGWGAPNTDTQYF.

Many counts were recorded for this clone. This is likely a read error, given that the CDR3 carries no conserved phenylalanine or tryptophan at its end. The DNA is left out, because the CDR3 cannot be placed on it with certainty; the CDR3 is given as TCRdb lists it. J is TRBJ2-3 and V is TRBV6-1; TRBD1, as called in the table, went unchecked against the DNA. The CDR3 totals 13 residues, both ends included. The germline V gene has CDR1 MNHNS and CDR2 SASEGT. The CDR3 loop reads CASPAGTGGPSYV.

This clone was counted at least ten times. The chain employs TRBV12-3 or TRBV12-4 and TRBJ1-1, with D perhaps matching TRBD1 (5 bases). The CDR3 extends over 13 amino acids. The ends were cut back, 6 bases at V and 8 bases at J, with 16 bases in the middle. Here the CDR3 reads CASRRGPIGEAFF. As DNA, the CDR3 is TGTGCCAGCAGACGGGGCCCCATAGGGGAAGCTTTCTTT.

This clone was recorded a few times. The chain has TRBV30 and TRBJ2-7, with D perhaps matching TRBD2 (6 bases). The ends were cut back, 2 bases at V and 3 bases at J, with 8 bases in the middle. The CDR3 has 12 amino acids. Germline-derived CDR1 and CDR2 are GTSNPN and SVGIG (reference sequence). The CDR3 DNA is TGTGCCTGGAGTCCGACTAGCTACGAGCAGTACTTC. Protein sequence: CAWSPTSYEQYF. The whole variable domain, remainder taken from reference TRBV30 and TRBJ2-7, is SQTIHQWPATLVQPVGSPLSLECTVEGTSNPNLYWYRQAAGRGLQLLFYSVGIGQISSEVPQNLSASRPQDRQFILSSKKLLLSDSGFYLCAWSPTSYEQYFGPGTRLTVT.

The table lists this clone with a few counts. The CDR3 reads CASSPSNSPLHF. CDR3 DNA: TGTGCCAGCAGCCCAAGTAATTCACCCCTCCACTTT. The chain couples TRBV9 to TRBJ1-6; D remains ambiguous. V was pared by 4 bases and J by 6 bases, with 5 bases between. The CDR3 is 12 amino acids. From germline, CDR1 is SGDLS and CDR2 YYNGEE.

V gene TRBV7-9 combines with J gene TRBJ1-1; no reliable D call. The CDR3 totals 14 residues. V lost 4 bases and J lost 6, with 15 bases in between. Germline CDR1 and CDR2: SEHNR and FQNEAQ (reference sequence). CDR3 loop: CASSSHGGGSEAFF. The CDR3, as DNA: TGTGCCAGCAGCTCACATGGAGGTGGGTCTGAAGCTTTCTTT.

This clone is termed medium-sized. The rearrangement links TRBV2 to TRBJ2-5; 14 bases map to TRBD2. CDR1 SNHLY and CDR2 FYNNEI come from the germline V gene. The CDR3 has 16 residues. The J segment lost 2 bases and the V segment lost 7 bases, leaving 6 bases of the junction unmatched. CDR3 DNA: TGTGCCAGCATCGTGAGACTAGCGGGGGGGCAAGAGACCCAGTACTTC. As protein: CASIVRLAGGQETQYF.

V gene TRBV27 combines with J gene TRBJ1-2; the D gene is possibly TRBD1 (6 bases). Trimming removed 7 bases from V and 7 bases from J, with 19 bases in between. This CDR3 comprises 14 residues. Germline V gene data show CDR1 as MNHEY and CDR2 as SMNVEV (reference sequence). The CDR3, as DNA: TGTGCCAGCATCAAGGGACACGGGGCGTCTGGCTACACCTTC. Protein: CASIKGHGASGYTF.

This clone has more than one count but fewer than ten. V is TRBV6-1 and J is TRBJ2-1; no firm D call. Trimming took off 7 bases at V and 4 bases at J, with 14 bases between the two ends. This CDR3 is built from 14 residues. From germline, CDR1 is MNHNS and CDR2 SASEGT. The CDR3 DNA sequence: TGTGCCAGCACTTCCCTATGGAAGTACAATGAGCAGTTCTTC. Its protein is CASTSLWKYNEQFF.

In its sample, this clone ranks as medium-sized (0.01 to 0.1%). The chain recombines TRBV20-1 with TRBJ1-3, with D possibly matching TRBD1 (5 bases). Per the germline V gene, CDR1 is DFQATT and CDR2 is SNEGSKA (reference sequence). The CDR3 is 13 residues long. V lost 4 bases to trimming and J lost 1 base, with 8 bases between them. The DNA for the CDR3 is TGCAGTGCTAAAGACAGATCTGGAAACACCATATATTTT. Protein sequence: CSAKDRSGNTIYF.

By sample share, this clone is medium-sized. The gene calls are TRBV10-3 and TRBJ1-6, with TRBD1 matching 8 bases. The CDR3 is made up of 14 amino acids. Germline V CDR1 and CDR2: ENHRY, SYGVKD. V shed 5 bases, J shed 9 bases, and the junction held 6 bases outside the gene matches. CDR3 protein: CAISPGQAVSPLHF. The CDR3 nucleotides are TGTGCCATCAGTCCGGGACAGGCCGTTTCACCCCTCCACTTT.